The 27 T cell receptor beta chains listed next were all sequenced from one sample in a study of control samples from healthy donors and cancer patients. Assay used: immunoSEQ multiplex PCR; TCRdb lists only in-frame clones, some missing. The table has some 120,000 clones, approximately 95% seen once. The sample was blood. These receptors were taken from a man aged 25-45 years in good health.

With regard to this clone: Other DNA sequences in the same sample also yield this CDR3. CDR3 amino acids: CSASRQGNEQYF. The CDR3 DNA sequence: TGCAGTGCTAGTCGACAGGGAAACGAGCAGTACTTC. The rearrangement uses TRBV20-1 and TRBJ2-7; 7 positions agree with TRBD1. The length of the CDR3 is 12 residues. Germline loops: CDR1 DFQATT, CDR2 SNEGSKA (reference sequence). The V segment lost 3 bases and the J segment 5 bases; nucleotides outside the gene matches: 4.

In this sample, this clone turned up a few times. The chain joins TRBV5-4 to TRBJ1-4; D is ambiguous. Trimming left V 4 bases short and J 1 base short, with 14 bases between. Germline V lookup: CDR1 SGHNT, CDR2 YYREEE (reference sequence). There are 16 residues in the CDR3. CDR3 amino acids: CASSPASERTNEKLFF. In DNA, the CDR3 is TGTGCCAGCAGCCCAGCCTCAGAGAGAACTAATGAAAAACTGTTTTTT.

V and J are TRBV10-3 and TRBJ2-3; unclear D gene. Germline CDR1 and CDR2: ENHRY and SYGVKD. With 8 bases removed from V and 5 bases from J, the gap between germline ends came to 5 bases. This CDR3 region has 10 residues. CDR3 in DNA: TGTGCCATCCGCGGAGATACGCAGTATTTT. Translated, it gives CAIRGDTQYF.

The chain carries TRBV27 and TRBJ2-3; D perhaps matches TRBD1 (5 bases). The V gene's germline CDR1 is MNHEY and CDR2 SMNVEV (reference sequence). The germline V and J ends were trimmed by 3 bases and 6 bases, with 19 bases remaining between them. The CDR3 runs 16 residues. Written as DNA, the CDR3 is TGTGCCAGCAGTTTCCTGCGGACACGTCAAATCGATACGCAGTATTTT. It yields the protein CASSFLRTRQIDTQYF.

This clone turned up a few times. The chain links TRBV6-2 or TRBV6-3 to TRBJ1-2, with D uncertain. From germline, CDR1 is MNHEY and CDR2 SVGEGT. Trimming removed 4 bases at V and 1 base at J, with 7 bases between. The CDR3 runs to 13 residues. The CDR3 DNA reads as TGTGCCAGCAGTTTAGGCCTTAACTATGGCTACACCTTC. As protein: CASSLGLNYGYTF.

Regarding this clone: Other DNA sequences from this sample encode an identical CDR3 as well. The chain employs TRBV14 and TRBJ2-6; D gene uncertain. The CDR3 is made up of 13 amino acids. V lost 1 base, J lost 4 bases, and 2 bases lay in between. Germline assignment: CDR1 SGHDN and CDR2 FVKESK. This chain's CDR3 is CASSQAGANVLTF. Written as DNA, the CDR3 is TGTGCCAGCAGCCAAGCCGGGGCCAACGTCCTGACTTTC. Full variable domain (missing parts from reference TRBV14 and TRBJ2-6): EAGVTQFPSHSVIEKGQTVTLRCDPISGHDNLYWYRRVMGKEIKFLLHFVKESKQDESGMPNNRFLAERTGGTYSTLKVQPAELEDSGVYFCASSQAGANVLTFGAGSRLTVL.

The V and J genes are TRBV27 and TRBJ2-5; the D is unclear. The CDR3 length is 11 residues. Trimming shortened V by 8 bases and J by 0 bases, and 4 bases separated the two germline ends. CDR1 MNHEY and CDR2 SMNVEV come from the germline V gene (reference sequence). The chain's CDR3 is CASSYQETQYF. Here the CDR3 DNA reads TGTGCCAGCTCGTACCAAGAGACCCAGTACTTC.

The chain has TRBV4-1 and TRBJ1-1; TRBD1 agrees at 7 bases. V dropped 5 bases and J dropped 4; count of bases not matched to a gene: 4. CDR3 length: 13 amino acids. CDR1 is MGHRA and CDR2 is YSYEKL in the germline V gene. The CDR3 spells CASSRQGVTEAFF. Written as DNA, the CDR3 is TGCGCCAGCAGCAGACAGGGTGTCACTGAAGCTTTCTTT.

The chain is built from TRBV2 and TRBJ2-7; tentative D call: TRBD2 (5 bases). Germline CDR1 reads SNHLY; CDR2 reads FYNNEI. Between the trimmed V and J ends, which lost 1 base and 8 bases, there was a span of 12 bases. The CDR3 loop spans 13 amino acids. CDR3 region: CASSEGPGGKQYF. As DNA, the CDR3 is TGTGCCAGCAGTGAAGGGCCAGGAGGCAAGCAGTACTTC.

CDR3 bases: TGTGCCAGCAGCTTGGTCCGAGGGGGGAATCTTGCAACTAATGAAAAACTGTTTTTT. It specifies CASSLVRGGNLATNEKLFF. This chain connects TRBV5-5 to TRBJ1-4; perhaps TRBD1 as D (6 bases). Trimming pared 0 bases from V and 0 bases from J, leaving 18 bases between. This CDR3 region has 19 residues. The germline V gene has CDR1 SGHKS and CDR2 YYEKEE (reference sequence).

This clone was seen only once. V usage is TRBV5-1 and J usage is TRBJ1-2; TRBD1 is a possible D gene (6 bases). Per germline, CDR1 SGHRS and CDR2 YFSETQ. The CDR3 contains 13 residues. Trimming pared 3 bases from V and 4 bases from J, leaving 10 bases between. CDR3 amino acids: CASSSGQPYGYTF. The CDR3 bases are TGCGCCAGCAGCTCCGGACAGCCCTATGGCTACACCTTC.

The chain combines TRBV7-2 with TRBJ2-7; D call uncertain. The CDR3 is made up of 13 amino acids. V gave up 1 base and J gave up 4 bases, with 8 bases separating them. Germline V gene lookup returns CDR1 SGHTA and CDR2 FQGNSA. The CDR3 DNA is TGTGCCAGCAGCTTAGAGGGTTGGTACGAGCAGTACTTC. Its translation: CASSLEGWYEQYF.

CDR3 coding DNA: TGTGCCAGCAGCCGACTTCTACCGGGACGGGAACCCTATGGCTACACCTTC. It codes for CASSRLLPGREPYGYTF. V and J are TRBV14 and TRBJ1-2; maybe TRBD1 (5 bases). The ends were cut back, 4 bases at V and 4 bases at J, with 22 bases in the middle. The CDR3 is 17 residues long. Germline CDR1 SGHDN, CDR2 FVKESK.

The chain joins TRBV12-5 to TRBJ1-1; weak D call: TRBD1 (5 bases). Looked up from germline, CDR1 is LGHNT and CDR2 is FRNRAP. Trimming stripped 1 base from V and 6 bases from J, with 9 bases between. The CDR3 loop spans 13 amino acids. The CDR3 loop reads CASGLGGFAEAFF. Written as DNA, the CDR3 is TGTGCTAGTGGTTTGGGGGGGTTCGCTGAAGCTTTCTTT.

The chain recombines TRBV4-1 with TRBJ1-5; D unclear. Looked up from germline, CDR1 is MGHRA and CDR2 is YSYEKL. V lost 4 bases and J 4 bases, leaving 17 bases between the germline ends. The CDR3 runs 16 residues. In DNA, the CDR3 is TGCGCCAGCAGCCCAGAGGAGGCGTACGGGAATCAGCCCCAGCATTTT. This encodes CASSPEEAYGNQPQHF.

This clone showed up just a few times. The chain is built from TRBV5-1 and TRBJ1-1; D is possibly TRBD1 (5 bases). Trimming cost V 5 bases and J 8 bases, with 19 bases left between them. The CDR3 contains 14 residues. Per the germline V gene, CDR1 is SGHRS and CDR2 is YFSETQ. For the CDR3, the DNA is TGCGCCAGCAGTAACAACAAGGTTGGGACCGAAGCTTTCTTT. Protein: CASSNNKVGTEAFF.

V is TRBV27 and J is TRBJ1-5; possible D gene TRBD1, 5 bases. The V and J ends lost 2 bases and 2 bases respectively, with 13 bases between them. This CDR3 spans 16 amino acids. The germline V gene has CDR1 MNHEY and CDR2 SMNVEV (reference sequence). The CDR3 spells CASSLGGGYRNQPQHF. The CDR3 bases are TGTGCCAGCAGTTTAGGGGGTGGGTATCGCAATCAGCCCCAGCATTTT.

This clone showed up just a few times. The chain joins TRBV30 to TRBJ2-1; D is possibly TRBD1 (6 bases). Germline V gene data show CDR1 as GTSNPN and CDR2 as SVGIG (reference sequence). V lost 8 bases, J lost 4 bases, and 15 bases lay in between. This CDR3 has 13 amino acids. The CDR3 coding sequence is TGTGCCGGCCGGGACACCCAATACAATGAGCAGTTCTTC. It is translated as CAGRDTQYNEQFF.

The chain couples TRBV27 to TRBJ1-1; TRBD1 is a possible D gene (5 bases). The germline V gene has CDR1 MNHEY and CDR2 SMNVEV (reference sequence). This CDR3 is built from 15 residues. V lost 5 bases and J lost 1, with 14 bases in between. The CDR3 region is CASSLRAGSNTEAFF. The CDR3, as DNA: TGTGCCAGCAGTCTCCGGGCAGGGTCGAACACTGAAGCTTTCTTT.

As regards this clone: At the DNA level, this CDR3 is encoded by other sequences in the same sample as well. CDR3 bases: TGTGCCAGCAGCCCGAGGACGGGCCTGAACTATGGCTACACCTTC. It specifies CASSPRTGLNYGYTF. V gene TRBV7-9 combines with J gene TRBJ1-2; the D is unclear. Germline CDR1 SEHNR, CDR2 FQNEAQ (reference sequence). The V end lost 5 bases, the J end lost 2 bases, and 15 bases lay between the germline ends. The CDR3 contains 15 residues.

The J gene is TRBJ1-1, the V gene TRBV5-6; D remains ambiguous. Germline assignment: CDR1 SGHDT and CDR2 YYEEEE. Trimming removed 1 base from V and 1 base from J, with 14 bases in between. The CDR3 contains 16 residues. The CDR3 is CASSLWSAWGNTEAFF. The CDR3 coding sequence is TGTGCCAGCAGCTTGTGGTCTGCCTGGGGGAACACTGAAGCTTTCTTT.

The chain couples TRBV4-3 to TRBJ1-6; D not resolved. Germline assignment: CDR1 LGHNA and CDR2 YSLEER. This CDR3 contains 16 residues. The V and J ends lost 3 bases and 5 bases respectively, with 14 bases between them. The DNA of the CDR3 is TGCGCCAGCAGCCAGGCCCGGGAGATAAATAATTCACCCCTCCACTTT. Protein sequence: CASSQAREINNSPLHF.

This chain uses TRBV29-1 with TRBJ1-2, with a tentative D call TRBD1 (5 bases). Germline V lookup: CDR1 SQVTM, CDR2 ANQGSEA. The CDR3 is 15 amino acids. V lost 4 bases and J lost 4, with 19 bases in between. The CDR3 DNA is TGCAGCGTTGGTGGTGGTTGGGAGGGGACCTATGGCTACACCTTC. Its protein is CSVGGGWEGTYGYTF. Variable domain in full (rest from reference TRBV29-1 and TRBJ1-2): SAVISQKPSRDICQRGTSLTIQCQVDSQVTMMFWYRQQPGQSLTLIATANQGSEATYESGFVIDKFPISRPNLTFSTLTVSNMSPEDSSIYLCSVGGGWEGTYGYTFGSGTRLTVV.

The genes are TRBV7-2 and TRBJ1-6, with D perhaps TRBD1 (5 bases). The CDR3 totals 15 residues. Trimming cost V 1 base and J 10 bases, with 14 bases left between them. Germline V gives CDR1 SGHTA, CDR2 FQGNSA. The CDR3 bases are TGTGCCAGCAGCTTAGAGTTGGGACTCCAGTCACCCCTCCACTTT. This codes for CASSLELGLQSPLHF.

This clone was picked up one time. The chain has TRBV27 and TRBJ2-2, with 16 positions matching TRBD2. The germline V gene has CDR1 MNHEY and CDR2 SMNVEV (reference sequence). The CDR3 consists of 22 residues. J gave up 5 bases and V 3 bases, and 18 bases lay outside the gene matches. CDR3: CASSFSFPGLAGGMVGTGELFF. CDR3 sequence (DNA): TGTGCCAGCAGTTTTTCGTTCCCGGGACTAGCGGGGGGGATGGTAGGGACCGGGGAGCTGTTTTTT.

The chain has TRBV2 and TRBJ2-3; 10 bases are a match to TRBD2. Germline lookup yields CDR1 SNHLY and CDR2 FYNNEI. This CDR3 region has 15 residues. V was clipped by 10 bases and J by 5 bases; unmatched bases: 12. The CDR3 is CANIAGGPFLDTQYF. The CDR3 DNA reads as TGTGCCAATATAGCGGGGGGCCCTTTTTTAGATACGCAGTATTTT.

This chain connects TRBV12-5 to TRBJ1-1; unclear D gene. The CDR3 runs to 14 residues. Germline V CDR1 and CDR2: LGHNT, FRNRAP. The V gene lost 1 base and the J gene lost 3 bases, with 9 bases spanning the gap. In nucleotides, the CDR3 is TGTGCTAGTGGTTTGGGGTCAGGAGACACTGAAGCTTTCTTT. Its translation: CASGLGSGDTEAFF.